These 29 T cell receptor beta chains originate from one sample sequenced in a study of blood T cell repertoires in COVID-19 (dated by TCRdb to about 2020). Libraries were prepared through the immunoSEQ multiplex PCR assay. TCRdb provides this immuneACCESS table in a form limited to in-frame rearrangements. Some clones are lacking; in checked studies, under half of them reflect an unresolved V gene, and why the rest are absent is not known. For this sample the table gives roughly 250,000 clones, of which approximately 83% were detected only once. The top ten constitute roughly 4% of the sample. The specimen was PBMCs or T cells enriched from blood (not recorded which). The source is a woman aged 25 to 45 who had recovered from COVID-19.

The V call is TRBV4-2, the J call TRBJ2-5, with D perhaps matching TRBD1 (6 bases). Germline V gene lookup returns CDR1 LGHNA and CDR2 YNFKEQ. This CDR3 contains 14 residues. Trimming pared 3 bases from V and 2 bases from J, leaving 10 bases between. CDR3 DNA: TGTGCCAGCAGCCATGGGACATATCAAGAGACCCAGTACTTC. It encodes CASSHGTYQETQYF.

This chain connects TRBV5-1 to TRBJ1-4; D might be TRBD1 (6 bases). With 2 bases removed from V and 0 bases from J, the gap between germline ends came to 14 bases. The CDR3 spans 17 residues. The germline CDR1 and CDR2 sequences are SGHRS and YFSETQ. CDR3 sequence: CASSLGGGSATNEKLFF. Here the CDR3 DNA reads TGCGCCAGCAGCTTAGGGGGAGGGTCCGCAACTAATGAAAAACTGTTTTTT.

On this clone: The germline gene is not matched at one end of the junction; a read error may be the cause. The V call is TRBV7-2, the J call TRBJ2-5; tentatively, D is TRBD2 (7 bases). From germline, CDR1 is SGHTA and CDR2 FQGNSA. There are 14 residues in the CDR3. CDR3 sequence (DNA): TGTGCCAGCACCTTAGAGGGGGGGTCGGAGACCCAGTACTTC. It yields the protein CASTLEGGSETQYF. The entire variable domain, with the rest obtained from reference TRBV7-2 and TRBJ2-5, is as follows: GAGVSQSPSNKVTEKGKDVELRCDPISGHTALYWYRQSLGQGLEFLIYFQGNSAPDKSGLPSDRFSAERTGGSVSTLTIQRTQQEDSAVYLCASTLEGGSETQYFGPGTRLLVL.

J is TRBJ1-2 and V is TRBV20-1, with TRBD1 as a possible D gene (6 bases). Trimming removed 3 bases from V and 2 bases from J, with 10 bases in between. CDR3 length: 13 amino acids. Germline CDR1 reads DFQATT; CDR2 reads SNEGSKA (reference sequence). CDR3: CSASHQGNYGYTF. CDR3 bases: TGCAGTGCTAGTCATCAGGGGAACTATGGCTACACCTTC.

The chain joins TRBV5-6 to TRBJ2-2; weak D call: TRBD2 (7 bases). CDR1 and CDR2 from the germline V gene are SGHDT and YYEEEE. CDR3 length equals 18 residues. The germline V and J ends were trimmed by 0 bases and 0 bases, with 15 bases remaining between them. As DNA, the CDR3 is TGTGCCAGCAGCTTGGGACTCGGCGGGGGCGCGAACACCGGGGAGCTGTTTTTT. Amino acids: CASSLGLGGGANTGELFF.

This chain joins TRBV30 and TRBJ2-7; D remains unclear. Germline CDR1 is GTSNPN and CDR2 is SVGIG (reference sequence). CDR3 length: 13 amino acids. V lost 1 base and J 4 bases, leaving 11 bases between the germline ends. The CDR3 nucleotides are TGTGCCTGGAGTGGACTCAGAATTTACGAGCAGTACTTC. Translation gives CAWSGLRIYEQYF.

The V call is TRBV5-1, the J call TRBJ2-7, with 8 positions matching TRBD1. CDR1 is SGHRS and CDR2 is YFSETQ in the germline V gene. V trimming: 4 bases; J trimming: 1 base; junction bases outside the gene matches: 4. This CDR3 comprises 14 residues. The CDR3 region is CASSRWTGSYEQYF. The CDR3 coding sequence is TGCGCCAGCAGCAGATGGACAGGGTCCTACGAGCAGTACTTC.

The chain carries TRBV15 and TRBJ1-2; 7 bases line up with TRBD1. Trimming took 5 bases from V and 1 from J; bases not matched to a gene: 7. The CDR3 sequence is 15 residues long. Per the germline V gene, CDR1 is LNHNV and CDR2 is YYDKDF (reference sequence). CDR3 nucleotides: TGTGCCACCAGCTCGACAGGGCGTAGTAACTATGGCTACACCTTC. It is translated as CATSSTGRSNYGYTF. Looking up the rest from reference TRBV15 and TRBJ1-2 gives the full variable domain: DAMVIQNPRYQVTQFGKPVTLSCSQTLNHNVMYWYQQKSSQAPKLLFHYYDKDFNNEADTPDNFQSRRPNTSFCFLDIRSPGLGDTAMYLCATSSTGRSNYGYTFGSGTRLTVV.

This clone was counted only a few times. The V gene is TRBV18, the J gene TRBJ1-2, with D possibly being TRBD1 (6 bases). The V gene's germline CDR1 is KGHSH and CDR2 LQKENI. This CDR3 has 13 residues. V lost 2 bases and J 8 bases, leaving 12 bases between the germline ends. This CDR3 is CASSPAGGHGYTF. CDR3 sequence (DNA): TGTGCCAGCTCACCAGCTGGGGGCCACGGCTACACCTTC.

The chain recombines TRBV5-5 with TRBJ1-2; D is perhaps TRBD1 (5 bases). Per the germline V gene, CDR1 is SGHKS and CDR2 is YYEKEE (reference sequence). V was cut by 2 bases and J by 4 bases, with 12 bases left in between. The CDR3 length is 14 residues. For the CDR3, the DNA is TGTGCCAGCAGCTTAAGGGACTTTTCCTATGGCTACACCTTC. It is translated as CASSLRDFSYGYTF.

CDR3: CASSVLHSSNQPQHF. The CDR3 nucleotides are TGTGCCAGCAGTGTCCTCCACAGTAGCAATCAGCCCCAGCATTTT. The chain recombines TRBV27 with TRBJ1-5, with D unclear. Germline CDR1 and CDR2: MNHEY and SMNVEV (reference sequence). There are 15 residues in the CDR3. Trimming pared 5 bases from V and 0 bases from J, leaving 11 bases between.

This clone showed up just a few times. V usage is TRBV21-1 and J usage is TRBJ2-7; the table assigns TRBD1, which was not confirmed against the DNA. TRBV21-1 has pseudogene status. The CDR3 spans 17 residues. CDR3 bases: TGTGCCAGCAGCAAAGTCCCCACCGGGACAGTCAACTACGAGCAGTACTTC. It translates to CASSKVPTGTVNYEQYF.

V gene TRBV9 combines with J gene TRBJ2-2, with 10 bases that match TRBD2. Germline V CDR1 and CDR2: SGDLS, YYNGEE. Trimming took 3 bases from V and 2 from J; bases not matched to a gene: 4. This CDR3 has 16 amino acids. This CDR3 reads CASSGGTSENTGELFF. In DNA, the CDR3 is TGTGCCAGCAGCGGCGGGACTAGCGAAAACACCGGGGAGCTGTTTTTT.

Comment on this clone: This same CDR3 is encoded by further DNA sequences in the sample. The genes are TRBV28 and TRBJ1-2; maybe TRBD1 (6 bases). Trimming took off 6 bases at V and 2 bases at J, with 10 bases between the two ends. Germline CDR1 MDHEN, CDR2 SYDVKM. The CDR3 length is 13 residues. The CDR3 is CASRIDRNYGYTF. CDR3 in DNA: TGTGCCAGCAGGATCGACAGGAACTATGGCTACACCTTC.

Only a few counts were recorded for this clone. The J gene is TRBJ2-1, the V gene TRBV13; TRBD2 matches 12 bases. The V segment lost 3 bases and the J segment 14 bases; nucleotides outside the gene matches: 5. The CDR3 totals 13 residues. CDR1 PRHDT and CDR2 FYEKMQ come from the germline V gene (reference sequence). The DNA for the CDR3 is TGTGCCAGCAGCTTTGAACTAGCGGGGGGTAAGTTCTTC. The encoded protein is CASSFELAGGKFF.

The chain is built from TRBV7-3 and TRBJ2-7; TRBD1 aligns across 10 bases. Germline CDR1 is SGHTA and CDR2 is FQGTGA. This CDR3 comprises 14 residues. V lost 5 bases, J lost 3 bases, and 4 bases stayed unmatched. This CDR3 is CASSVGTGDYEQYF. The CDR3 coding sequence is TGTGCCAGCAGCGTAGGGACAGGGGACTACGAGCAGTACTTC. Using reference TRBV7-3 and TRBJ2-7 for the parts outside the CDR3, the full variable domain is GAGVSQTPSNKVTEKGKYVELRCDPISGHTALYWYRQSLGQGPEFLIYFQGTGAADDSGLPNDRFFAVRPEGSVSTLKIQRTERGDSAVYLCASSVGTGDYEQYFGPGTRLTVT.

The rearrangement links TRBV11-3 to TRBJ2-1, with TRBD2 identical over 9 bases. The V gene's germline CDR1 is SGHNT and CDR2 YENEEA. The CDR3 length is 17 residues. Losses at the gene ends were 5 bases for V and 7 bases for J; bases not matched to a gene: 15. CDR3 region: CASSPGGIGGRGNEQFF. DNA for the CDR3: TGTGCCAGCAGCCCAGGCGGTATCGGCGGGAGGGGGAATGAGCAGTTCTTC.

This chain connects TRBV5-6 to TRBJ1-4; TRBD1 matches 9 bases. Germline loops: CDR1 SGHDT, CDR2 YYEEEE. The CDR3 contains 14 residues. The V and J ends lost 5 bases and 7 bases, in that order; junction bases with no gene match: 6. The CDR3, as DNA: TGTGCCAGCAGTAGGACAGGGGCGCGTGAAAAACTGTTTTTT. This codes for CASSRTGAREKLFF.

The V and J genes are TRBV10-3 and TRBJ2-3; 9 bases fit TRBD1. The CDR3 has 16 residues. Germline assignment: CDR1 ENHRY and CDR2 SYGVKD. With V trimmed by 5 bases and J by 1 base, 7 bases remained unmatched. CDR3 residues: CAISHPTGGGTDTQYF. The CDR3 DNA reads TGTGCCATCAGTCACCCGACAGGGGGTGGCACAGATACGCAGTATTTT.

J is TRBJ2-5 and V is TRBV19; the D gene is possibly TRBD2 (5 bases). The CDR3 runs to 16 residues. Trimming pared 0 bases from V and 5 bases from J, leaving 16 bases between. Germline V gives CDR1 LNHDA, CDR2 SQIVND (reference sequence). Here the CDR3 reads CASSIDLARRVETQYF. Written as DNA, the CDR3 is TGTGCCAGTAGTATAGATCTAGCCCGGCGGGTGGAGACCCAGTACTTC.

This clone was seen only a few times. The chain has TRBV30 and TRBJ1-2; D gene unclear. CDR3 length: 15 amino acids. Germline-derived CDR1 and CDR2 are GTSNPN and SVGIG (reference sequence). Deletions cut 0 bases from V and 0 bases from J, with 11 bases between. CDR3 nucleotides: TGTGCCTGGAGTGTATCGGGGTACACTAACTATGGCTACACCTTC. Its protein product is CAWSVSGYTNYGYTF.

V and J are TRBV7-9 and TRBJ1-2, with 9 bases lining up with TRBD1. CDR1 SEHNR and CDR2 FQNEAQ come from the germline V gene (reference sequence). CDR3 length: 14 residues. Trimming at V came to 4 bases and at J to 5 bases, leaving 5 bases not matched to a gene. CDR3 coding DNA: TGTGCCAGCAGCTACGACAGGGGGGGATATGGCTACACCTTC. Protein: CASSYDRGGYGYTF.

V gene TRBV15 combines with J gene TRBJ2-5; TRBD1 is a possible D gene (5 bases). Looked up from germline, CDR1 is LNHNV and CDR2 is YYDKDF (reference sequence). The CDR3 consists of 15 residues. V lost 1 base and J lost 2, with 11 bases in between. The CDR3 region is CATSRAWGSQETQYF. The CDR3 region has the DNA TGTGCCACCAGCAGAGCCTGGGGCAGTCAAGAGACCCAGTACTTC. The full variable domain, rest sourced from reference TRBV15 and TRBJ2-5, is DAMVIQNPRYQVTQFGKPVTLSCSQTLNHNVMYWYQQKSSQAPKLLFHYYDKDFNNEADTPDNFQSRRPNTSFCFLDIRSPGLGDTAMYLCATSRAWGSQETQYFGPGTRLLVL.

This clone has just a few counts. The sample contains more than one DNA sequence encoding this CDR3. J is TRBJ1-6 and V is TRBV28; D gene ambiguous. Germline values: CDR1 MDHEN, CDR2 SYDVKM. The CDR3 extends over 16 amino acids. V lost 3 bases and J 0 bases, leaving 9 bases between the germline ends. The CDR3 here is CASSLSAGSYNSPLHF. In nucleotides, the CDR3 is TGTGCCAGCAGTTTGTCGGCAGGCTCCTATAATTCACCCCTCCACTTT.

The chain has TRBV12-3 or TRBV12-4 and TRBJ2-7; no clear D. CDR3 length: 12 amino acids. Deletions cut 6 bases from V and 0 bases from J, with 6 bases between. CDR3 sequence: CASRASSYEQYF. The CDR3, as DNA: TGTGCCAGCAGGGCAAGCTCCTACGAGCAGTACTTC.

The chain combines TRBV7-3 with TRBJ1-5; TRBD1 might be the D (6 bases). V lost 5 bases and J 7 bases, leaving 12 bases between the germline ends. Germline V gives CDR1 SGHTA, CDR2 FQGTGA. This CDR3 spans 13 amino acids. The DNA of the CDR3 is TGTGCCAGCAGCAGGGGACACGGGCAGCCCCAGCATTTT. Its translation is CASSRGHGQPQHF.

This sequence joins TRBV9 and TRBJ1-2, with D unresolved. The germline gives CDR1 SGDLS, CDR2 YYNGEE. The CDR3 is 16 amino acids. V lost 0 bases and J lost 0, with 12 bases in between. The CDR3 is CASSVGMARSNYGYTF. The CDR3 DNA is TGTGCCAGCAGCGTAGGAATGGCCAGATCTAACTATGGCTACACCTTC.

About this clone: Relative to the germline gene, one junction end is altered; a read error may explain this. The CDR3 DNA reads as TGTGCCAGCAGTTTCATCCGGGACAGGCCGTTGTTC. Translating it yields CASSFIRDRPLF. The chain links TRBV27 to TRBJ2-7, with 8 bases aligning to TRBD1. This CDR3 comprises 12 residues. CDR1 and CDR2 (germline): MNHEY, SMNVEV (reference sequence).

The V and J genes are TRBV5-4 and TRBJ2-3; 10 nucleotides line up with TRBD2. This CDR3 spans 17 amino acids. The ends lost 3 bases at V and 4 bases at J; junction bases unmatched: 11. From germline, CDR1 is SGHNT and CDR2 YYREEE (reference sequence). CDR3 sequence: CASSSAPSGRGADTQYF. As DNA, the CDR3 is TGTGCCAGCAGCTCGGCCCCAAGCGGGAGGGGGGCAGATACGCAGTATTTT.